Listed below are T cell receptor beta chains from one sample, sequenced in a study of cytomegalovirus exposure and HLA in healthy donors. Sequencing used immunoSEQ multiplex PCR; TCRdb keeps in-frame clones, though not all of them. Of some 200,000 clones in the sample, 79% were seen once. Specimen: PBMCs. These receptors were collected from a girl between 5 and 17 years old in good health and CMV-seropositive. Each CDR3 is given without its conserved first and last residue.

v_call	cdr3_aa
TRBV18	ASSPVAGGADTQY
TRBV5-6	ASSFTGAQETQY
TRBV6-4	ASSPIAGGPPPI
TRBV15	ATSRLAGGPYEQF
TRBV10-1	ASSVQASGTEAF
TRBV6-5	ASNDKKGTAYEQY
TRBV7-2	ASSLRADTQY
TRBV9	ASSVNGGGYT
TRBV5-1	ASSLDARGETQY
TRBV9	ASSVHRASYEQY
TRBV6-5	ASSSLTRGYTEAF
TRBV6-1	ASSSQGSDTDTQY
TRBV7-9	ASSHRTGSAYEQY
TRBV5-5	ASSSRVIGTDTQY
TRBV10-3	AIKRGDTTDTQY